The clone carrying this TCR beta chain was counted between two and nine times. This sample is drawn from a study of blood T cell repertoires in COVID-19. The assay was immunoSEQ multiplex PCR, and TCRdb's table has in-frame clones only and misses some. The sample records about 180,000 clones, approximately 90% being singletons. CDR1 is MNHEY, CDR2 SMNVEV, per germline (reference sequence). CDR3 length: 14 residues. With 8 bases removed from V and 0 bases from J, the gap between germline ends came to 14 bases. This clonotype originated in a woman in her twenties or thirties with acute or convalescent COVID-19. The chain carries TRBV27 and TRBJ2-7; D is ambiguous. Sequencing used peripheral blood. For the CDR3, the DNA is TGTGCCAGCCGAATTATGGGCAGCTCCTACGAGCAGTACTTC. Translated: CASRIMGSSYEQYF.